This T cell receptor beta chain comes out of a study of blood T cell repertoires in COVID-19. Data came from immunoSEQ multiplex PCR; TCRdb stores just in-frame clones and leaves some out. The sample has 250,000 to 300,000 clones, 85% to 90% seen once; the top ten hold approximately 2%. With 7 bases clipped from V and 6 bases from J, the junction kept 4 bases outside the gene matches. Germline V gene lookup returns CDR1 SGHDT and CDR2 YYEEEE. The CDR3 is 12 amino acids. Ages ranged from about 18 to 89 years, with residence in 24 US areas. This clone has just a few counts. The sample consisted of PBMCs or T cells enriched from blood (not recorded which). This receptor was identified in a woman aged 55-70 years who had recovered from COVID-19. The chain couples TRBV5-6 to TRBJ1-2, with 9 bases aligning to TRBD1. The CDR3 region has the DNA TGTGCCAGCTTGGGACAGGGCGATGGCTACACCTTC. It yields the protein CASLGQGDGYTF. The full variable domain, with the rest looked up from reference TRBV5-6 and TRBJ1-2, is DAGVTQSPTHLIKTRGQQVTLRCSPKSGHDTVSWYQQALGQGPQFIFQYYEEEERQRGNFPDRFSGHQFPNYSSELNVNALLLGDSALYLCASLGQGDGYTFGSGTRLTVV.